This T cell receptor beta chain was sequenced for a study of T cells in Graves' hyperthyroidism and ophthalmopathy. Graves' hyperthyroidism without ophthalmopathy progression within 18 months was termed stable. Diagnosis of hyperthyroidism was new in patients aged 18 to 65, and its duration was under 2 months. The study excluded patients with uncontrolled infection, other autoimmune disease, pregnancy or lactation. This clonotype was detected many times. Amplification of TCR beta CDR3 regions used RNA as the template. The HTBI primer set served for first-round RT-PCR of the TCR CDR3. TCRdb re-derived calls from the multiplex PCR reads in MiXCR, one entry per CDR3 protein. This sample has roughly 570,000 distinct CDR3 sequences, with more than 45% found just once. There are 14 residues in the CDR3. Germline CDR1 is LNHDA and CDR2 is SQIVND (reference sequence). V dropped 6 bases and J dropped 8; count of bases not matched to a gene: 10.

The sequenced material came from peripheral blood or thyroid tissue (not recorded which). This TCR derives from a woman aged 18-35 years with Graves' hyperthyroidism. The J gene is TRBJ1-1, the V gene TRBV19; TRBD1 matches 9 bases. The CDR3 DNA follows: TGTGCCAGTAGCGGTACAGGGGGCGGTGGGGAAGCTTTCTTT. This translates into CASSGTGGGGEAFF.